These 22 T cell receptor beta chains came from one sample sequenced in a study of T cells in Graves' hyperthyroidism and ophthalmopathy. Amplified regions were TCR beta CDR3 sequences from RNA transcripts. A set of HTBI primers served as the primers for a first-round RT-PCR of the TCR CDR3. MiXCR, applied by TCRdb to the multiplex PCR reads, yields one record per CDR3 protein. The sample yields hundreds of thousands of distinct CDR3 sequences, roughly 19% seen once. Sequences were obtained from blood. The receptors were sampled from a man aged 50-59 years with Graves' ophthalmopathy.

The sample holds many counts of this clonotype. The chain couples TRBV14 to TRBJ2-1; D is uncertain. CDR1 is SGHDN, CDR2 FVKESK, per germline. The CDR3 runs 16 residues. V lost 2 bases and J lost 0, with 11 bases in between. For the CDR3, the DNA is TGTGCCAGCAGCCAAATTTTGATTGCCTCCTACAATGAGCAGTTCTTC. Its protein is CASSQILIASYNEQFF.

The rearrangement uses TRBV7-8 and TRBJ2-5; TRBD2 matches 7 bases. Trimming removed 5 bases from V and 3 bases from J; junction bases left unmatched: 9. The CDR3 consists of 15 residues. The germline CDR1 and CDR2 sequences are SGHVS and FQNEAQ. The CDR3 region is CASSRGRGPEETQYF. The DNA of the CDR3 is TGTGCCAGCAGCCGTGGGAGGGGCCCCGAAGAGACCCAGTACTTC.

This clonotype has more than one count but fewer than ten. The rearrangement uses TRBV12-3 or TRBV12-4 and TRBJ2-7; maybe TRBD1 (5 bases). V was shortened by 4 bases and J by 6 bases, with 16 bases between the two germline ends. The CDR3 has 14 residues. This CDR3 reads CASSSPDTLPEQYF. CDR3 DNA sequence: TGTGCCAGCAGTTCACCGGACACTCTCCCCGAGCAGTACTTC.

The chain recombines TRBV10-3 with TRBJ2-4; 7 bases line up with TRBD2. The germline CDR1 and CDR2 sequences are ENHRY and SYGVKD. The CDR3 extends over 14 amino acids. V trimming: 3 bases; J trimming: 3 bases; junction bases outside the gene matches: 2. CDR3 amino acids: CAISEAGLKNIQYF. The CDR3, as DNA: TGTGCCATCAGTGAAGCGGGACTCAAAAACATTCAGTACTTC.

The V call is TRBV11-2, the J call TRBJ2-3, with D maybe TRBD2 (5 bases). The CDR3 totals 15 residues. V was clipped by 1 base and J by 2 bases, with 10 bases between them. Per germline, CDR1 SGHAT and CDR2 FQNNGV. This CDR3 is CASSLVAGTTDTQYF. In DNA form, the CDR3 reads TGTGCCAGCAGCTTAGTGGCGGGTACCACAGATACGCAGTATTTT.

There are a few counts of this clonotype. The chain carries TRBV9 and TRBJ2-5; 8 bases are a match to TRBD2. V lost 0 bases, J lost 4 bases, and 17 bases stayed unmatched. CDR3 length: 19 amino acids. Germline CDR1 and CDR2: SGDLS and YYNGEE. The CDR3: CASSVGVIRGGRSGETQYF. In DNA, the CDR3 is TGTGCCAGCAGCGTAGGGGTAATCCGGGGGGGAAGGAGTGGAGAGACCCAGTACTTC.

There are many counts of this clonotype. This sequence joins TRBV11-2 and TRBJ1-2, with D possibly TRBD1 on 6 matching bases. Looked up from germline, CDR1 is SGHAT and CDR2 is FQNNGV. CDR3 length: 16 amino acids. The V end lost 5 bases, the J end lost 7 bases, and 23 bases lay between the germline ends. In nucleotides, the CDR3 is TGTGCCAGCAGCACGGACCGCCGGGGGGCTGGATCTGGCTACACCTTC. Encoded protein: CASSTDRRGAGSGYTF.

Here the CDR3 DNA reads TGCAGCGTTGAACCTTCCGGGCAGGGGGCCTACGAGCAGTACTTC. It yields the protein CSVEPSGQGAYEQYF. The genes are TRBV29-1 and TRBJ2-7; 7 bases map to TRBD1. The CDR3 has 15 residues. Germline values: CDR1 SQVTM, CDR2 ANQGSEA. J gave up 2 bases and V 2 bases, and 9 bases lay outside the gene matches.

This rearrangement joins TRBV6-2 or TRBV6-3 to TRBJ2-2; D perhaps matches TRBD1 (6 bases). This CDR3 comprises 14 residues. V was cut by 5 bases and J by 4 bases, with 11 bases left in between. Germline V gene sequence: CDR1 MNHEY, CDR2 SVGEGT. The DNA for the CDR3 is TGTGCCAGCAGTATTTGGACAGCCACCGGGGAGCTGTTTTTT. Translating gives CASSIWTATGELFF.

On this clonotype itself: Given a much more abundant clone one base away, this may be a read error. The chain couples TRBV2 to TRBJ2-5; 10 nucleotides agree with TRBD2. Unmatched junction bases numbered 1, after V lost 2 bases and J lost 4 bases. CDR3 length: 14 residues. Germline CDR1 SNHLY, CDR2 FYNNEI. CDR3 loop: CASSELAGAETQYF. As DNA, the CDR3 is TGTGCCAGCAGTGAACTAGCGGGAGCAGAGACCCAGTACTTC. Using reference TRBV2 and TRBJ2-5 for the parts outside the CDR3, the full variable domain is EPEVTQTPSHQVTQMGQEVILRCVPISNHLYFYWYRQILGQKVEFLVSFYNNEISEKSEIFDDQFSVERPDGSNFTLKIRSTKLEDSAMYFCASSELAGAETQYFGPGTRLLVL.

Concerning this clonotype: At one end the junction does not follow the germline gene, possibly because of a read error. This rearrangement joins TRBV3-1 to TRBJ2-1; D uncertain. Germline V lookup: CDR1 LGHDT, CDR2 YNNKEL (reference sequence). The CDR3 contains 15 residues. CDR3 loop: CASSRLAFSYNKQFF. CDR3 nucleotide sequence: TGTGCCAGCAGCCGGTTGGCCTTCTCCTACAATAAGCAGTTCTTC.

This clonotype was counted at least ten times. This chain connects TRBV28 to TRBJ2-3; D perhaps matches TRBD1 (6 bases). This CDR3 has 15 amino acids. Looked up from germline, CDR1 is MDHEN and CDR2 is SYDVKM. V shed 7 bases and J shed 2 bases, with 16 bases lying between them. The CDR3 spells CASKGQGHFTDTQYF. CDR3 nucleotides: TGTGCCAGCAAGGGGCAGGGGCACTTCACAGATACGCAGTATTTT. Complete variable domain (other parts from reference TRBV28 and TRBJ2-3): DVKVTQSSRYLVKRTGEKVFLECVQDMDHENMFWYRQDPGLGLRLIYFSYDVKMKEKGDIPEGYSVSREKKERFSLILESASTNQTSMYLCASKGQGHFTDTQYFGPGTRLTVL.

This clonotype was picked up a small number of times. The CDR3: CASISGGRGTDTQYF. CDR3 bases: TGCGCCAGCATTTCGGGAGGTAGAGGCACAGATACGCAGTATTTT. This sequence joins TRBV5-1 and TRBJ2-3; 7 bases are shared with TRBD2. CDR1 is SGHRS, CDR2 YFSETQ, per germline. The CDR3 sequence is 15 residues long. The V segment lost 6 bases and the J segment 1 base; nucleotides outside the gene matches: 8.

There are many counts of this clonotype. This chain uses TRBV7-8 with TRBJ2-7; no reliable D call. CDR1 is SGHVS and CDR2 is FQNEAQ in the germline V gene. V was clipped by 0 bases and J by 6 bases, with 12 bases between them. The CDR3 covers 14 residues. Here the CDR3 reads CASSLASVLSEQYF. As DNA, the CDR3 is TGTGCCAGCAGCTTAGCGAGCGTGTTAAGCGAGCAGTACTTC. The variable domain in full, completed from reference TRBV7-8 and TRBJ2-7, reads GAGVSQSPRYKVAKRGQDVALRCDPISGHVSLFWYQQALGQGPEFLTYFQNEAQLDKSGLPSDRFFAERPEGSVSTLKIQRTQQEDSAVYLCASSLASVLSEQYFGPGTRLTVT.

The gene calls are TRBV3-1 and TRBJ2-6; D tentatively fits TRBD1 or TRBD2 (6 bases each). CDR3 length: 17 residues. Germline-derived CDR1 and CDR2 are LGHDT and YNNKEL (reference sequence). Between the trimmed V and J ends, which lost 10 bases and 0 bases, there was a span of 19 bases. The CDR3 DNA reads as TGTGCCACCATCGGGGGCTCGTTTACCTCTGGGGCCAACGTCCTGACTTTC. Translation gives CATIGGSFTSGANVLTF.

This clonotype was seen many times. The chain is built from TRBV2 and TRBJ2-1; 8 bases agree with TRBD2. This CDR3 region has 10 residues. CDR1 is SNHLY and CDR2 is FYNNEI in the germline V gene. The V and J ends lost 7 bases and 14 bases, in that order; junction bases with no gene match: 4. CDR3 sequence reads: CASMGSGKFF. The CDR3 DNA follows: TGTGCCAGCATGGGTAGCGGGAAGTTCTTC.

This clonotype was counted a few times. The V and J genes are TRBV11-2 and TRBJ1-1; 8 nucleotides line up with TRBD1. CDR1 is SGHAT, CDR2 FQNNGV, per germline. V lost 3 bases to trimming and J lost 4 bases; unmatched junction nucleotides: 4. The CDR3 length is 14 residues. CDR3 sequence reads: CASSFRGQVTEAFF. As DNA, the CDR3 is TGTGCCAGCAGCTTCAGGGGGCAAGTCACTGAAGCTTTCTTT.

This clonotype was detected only a few times. The chain carries TRBV25-1 and TRBJ2-3; D might be TRBD2 (6 bases). The CDR3 totals 15 residues. Germline CDR1 and CDR2: MGHDK and SYGVNS. The germline V and J ends were trimmed by 3 bases and 2 bases, with 12 bases remaining between them. DNA of the CDR3: TGTGCCAGCAGTGACAGGGAGGATGTCACAGATACGCAGTATTTT. Translated: CASSDREDVTDTQYF.

In its sample, this clonotype was seen many times. The V call is TRBV5-1, the J call TRBJ1-1; TRBD1 matches at 7 bases. J was trimmed by 6 bases and V by 3 bases; bases with no gene match: 2. The CDR3 loop spans 12 amino acids. CDR1 is SGHRS and CDR2 is YFSETQ in the germline V gene. The CDR3 region is CASSYGTAEAFF. As DNA, the CDR3 is TGCGCCAGCAGCTACGGGACAGCTGAAGCTTTCTTT.

This chain links TRBV10-1 with TRBJ2-3, with 9 bases that match TRBD2. The CDR3 covers 16 residues. The V gene's germline CDR1 is WNHNN and CDR2 SYGVQD (reference sequence). V lost 1 base to trimming and J lost 2 bases; unmatched junction nucleotides: 4. This chain's CDR3 is CASSEYGGRATDTQYF. CDR3 nucleotides: TGCGCCAGCAGTGAGTACGGCGGGAGGGCCACAGATACGCAGTATTTT.

This clonotype was recorded at least ten times. The chain uses TRBV28 and TRBJ1-4; TRBD1 is a possible D gene (5 bases). V shed 3 bases and J shed 8 bases, with 13 bases lying between them. This CDR3 is built from 14 residues. Germline assignment: CDR1 MDHEN and CDR2 SYDVKM. CDR3 DNA: TGTGCCAGCAGTTTGGGGCAGCTTCGGGAAAAACTGTTTTTT. This gives the protein CASSLGQLREKLFF.

Worth noting for this clonotype: Because the CDR3's place on the DNA is in doubt, the DNA is left out and the CDR3 is given as listed by TCRdb. The chain recombines TRBV28 with TRBJ1-3; the tabulated D call, TRBD1, remains unverified against the DNA. Germline lookup yields CDR1 MDHEN and CDR2 SYDVKM. With termini counted, the CDR3 has 21 amino acids. CDR3 residues: CASSFWTGLNEQYFGPDTIYF.